Shown below are 10 T cell receptor beta chains from a single sample sequenced in a study of early T cells in non-severe SARS-CoV-2 infection. In TCRdb, the 5' RACE reads were re-called with MiXCR into one record per CDR3 protein. The repertoire holds 85,000 to 100,000 distinct CDR3 sequences, with around 13% as singletons. The sequencing sample was made of whole blood. These receptors all come from an adult who was a healthcare worker with PCR-confirmed SARS-CoV-2 infection or an uninfected control (not recorded which).

The chain employs TRBV7-8 and TRBJ1-5; the D gene is possibly TRBD1 (5 bases). Germline CDR1 is SGHVS and CDR2 is FQNEAQ. V lost 5 bases, J lost 5 bases, and 19 bases lay in between. This CDR3 comprises 16 residues. Written as DNA, the CDR3 is TGTGCCAGCAGCCCAGAGGGGAATGCGGAGGATCAGCCCCAGCATTTT. It yields the protein CASSPEGNAEDQPQHF.

This clonotype appeared many times. The gene calls are TRBV11-2 and TRBJ2-7; TRBD1 or TRBD2 may be the D gene (5 bases each). Germline values: CDR1 SGHAT, CDR2 FQNNGV. Trimming pared 2 bases from V and 0 bases from J, leaving 11 bases between. The CDR3 covers 15 residues. This CDR3 is CASSLPGTVSYEQYF. In DNA form, the CDR3 reads TGTGCCAGCAGCTTACCCGGGACGGTCTCCTACGAGCAGTACTTC.

The chain links TRBV11-2 to TRBJ2-3; 9 nucleotides match TRBD2. After removal of 4 bases from V and 3 bases from J, the junction contained 5 bases not matched to a gene. CDR3 length: 15 residues. CDR1 SGHAT and CDR2 FQNNGV come from the germline V gene. This chain's CDR3 is CASSSTGLATDTQYF. In DNA, the CDR3 is TGTGCCAGCAGCTCTACGGGACTAGCAACAGATACGCAGTATTTT.

This chain connects TRBV6-1 to TRBJ2-3; either TRBD1 or TRBD2 may fit D (8 bases each). Germline CDR1 and CDR2: MNHNS and SASEGT. The germline V and J ends were trimmed by 8 bases and 3 bases, with 36 bases remaining between them. The CDR3 totals 21 residues. The CDR3 is CASHNPPGQGGSGGLTDTQYF. For the CDR3, the DNA is TGTGCCAGCCACAACCCCCCCGGACAGGGTGGGTCGGGGGGGTTGACAGATACGCAGTATTTT.

This clonotype has a count of ten or more. This chain connects TRBV6-4 to TRBJ2-7; D remains unclear. The germline gives CDR1 MRHNA, CDR2 SNTAGT. The length of the CDR3 is 14 residues. Trimming left V 0 bases short and J 1 base short, with 7 bases between. CDR3 residues: CASSDSDESYEQYF. For the CDR3, the DNA is TGTGCCAGCAGTGACTCCGACGAGTCCTACGAGCAGTACTTC.

Many counts were recorded for this clonotype. The gene calls are TRBV5-6 and TRBJ1-2; the D gene is possibly TRBD1 (5 bases). The CDR3 spans 15 residues. CDR1 SGHDT and CDR2 YYEEEE come from the germline V gene. V lost 1 base and J 2 bases, leaving 12 bases between the germline ends. CDR3 amino acids: CASSLSLGLNYGYTF. CDR3 DNA sequence: TGTGCCAGCAGCTTGTCATTGGGGCTGAACTATGGCTACACCTTC.

The rearrangement links TRBV11-1 to TRBJ1-2, with TRBD1 matching 7 bases. The germline V gene has CDR1 SGHAT and CDR2 FQDESV (reference sequence). This CDR3 has 15 amino acids. J gave up 2 bases and V 4 bases, and 7 bases lay outside the gene matches. The CDR3: CASSSYRGPNYGYTF. The CDR3 DNA reads as TGTGCCAGCAGCTCTTACAGGGGCCCAAACTATGGCTACACCTTC.

This clonotype has a handful of counts. The chain combines TRBV24-1 with TRBJ2-5; 11 nucleotides align to TRBD1. This CDR3 has 18 residues. The germline V gene encodes CDR1 KGHDR and CDR2 SFDVKD. V lost 1 base to trimming and J lost 0 bases; unmatched junction nucleotides: 6. In nucleotides, the CDR3 is TGTGCCACCAGTGATTTTGCGGGGGACAGGGGGTACCAAGAGACCCAGTACTTC. This sequence encodes CATSDFAGDRGYQETQYF.

This clonotype has ten or more counts. This sequence joins TRBV20-1 and TRBJ1-2, with TRBD1 matching over 7 bases. The CDR3 sequence is 15 residues long. Germline V gives CDR1 DFQATT, CDR2 SNEGSKA (reference sequence). V was pared by 6 bases and J by 7 bases, with 17 bases of the junction left unmatched. CDR3 coding DNA: TGCAGTGCCAGACCTACAGGGGAAGGTAATCGTGGCTACACCTTC. Amino acids: CSARPTGEGNRGYTF.

This clonotype was seen a few times. V and J are TRBV13 and TRBJ2-1; D unresolved. Germline CDR1 and CDR2: PRHDT and FYEKMQ (reference sequence). V was shortened by 2 bases and J by 4 bases, with 3 bases between the two germline ends. This CDR3 comprises 12 residues. The CDR3 region has the DNA TGTGCCAGCAGCTTACGGTACAATGAGCAGTTCTTC. Protein: CASSLRYNEQFF.